The rows below give T cell receptor beta chains drawn from one sample of a study of T cell repertoires in cytomegalovirus infection. No antigen has been identified for these receptors. One entry per CDR3 protein, called by TCRdb with MiXCR from the reads. The sample shows approximately 590,000 distinct CDR3 sequences, roughly 42% of them seen only once. Material: cultured PBMCs, obtained from culture after CMV antigen stimulation. These receptors were collected from a human donor in good health (CMV status not recorded). Some clones in this sample may be carry-over from other donors' samples. The CDR3 runs from the conserved cysteine through the conserved F or W. D genes are given only for firm matches. Size is stated for part of the rows, as once, few or many counts, or as a class when the clone is expanded.

V gene	J gene	clone size	D gene	CDR3 DNA	CDR3 protein
TRBV7-9	TRBJ2-7	NA	TRBD1	TGTGCCAGCAGCTCCGAGGGGGCTAACTACGAGCAGTACTTC	CASSSEGANYEQYF
TRBV18	TRBJ2-3	NA	TRBD1	TGTGCCAGCTCACCAAGGTTAACAGGGGCGTCAGATACGCAGTATTTT	CASSPRLTGASDTQYF
TRBV29-1	TRBJ2-5	NA	TRBD2	TGCAGCGCCCTACGCCGCCCGACCTCCGGGACTAGCGGATGGACCCAGTACTTC	CSALRRPTSGTSGWTQYF
TRBV6-1	TRBJ1-2	few	TRBD1	TGTGCCAGCAGTGAAAAGACAGGGGGCGACGGTTCTGTGTATGGCTACACCTTC	CASSEKTGGDGSVYGYTF
TRBV7-4	TRBJ2-7	NA	TRBD2	TGTGCCAGCAGCCCGGGGGGTCGGGCTTACGAGCAGTACTTC	CASSPGGRAYEQYF
TRBV11-3	TRBJ2-1	few	NA	TGTGCCAGCAGCTTATGGGGGCACAATGAGCAGTTCTTC	CASSLWGHNEQFF
TRBV6-1	TRBJ1-6	NA	NA	TGTGCCAGCAGTGGAGGGGGTGCTTGGAATTCACCCCTCCACTTT	CASSGGGAWNSPLHF
TRBV7-6	TRBJ1-1	few	TRBD1	TGTGCCAGCAGCGTGAGACAGGGGACTGAAGCTTTCTTT	CASSVRQGTEAFF
TRBV7-9	TRBJ2-6	NA	NA	TGTGCCAGCAGCTTAGGAGGTCTCCGGGCCAACGTCCTGACTTTC	CASSLGGLRANVLTF
TRBV18	TRBJ2-5	NA	NA	TGTGCCAGCTCACCGCCGGGTATCGGGGAGACCCAGTACTTC	CASSPPGIGETQYF
TRBV14	TRBJ1-1	few	NA	TGTGCCACCTCTTGGGGGATTAACACTGAAGCTTTCTTT	CATSWGINTEAFF
TRBV12-3/TRBV12-4	TRBJ1-5	NA	TRBD1	TGTGCCAGCAGGATGGACAGGGAAAAACAGCCCCAGCATTTT	CASRMDREKQPQHF
TRBV7-6	TRBJ2-3	few	NA	TGTGCCAGCAGTTGGACAGGCACAGATACGCAGTATTTT	CASSWTGTDTQYF
TRBV20-1	TRBJ1-3	NA	NA	TGCAGTGCTAGATTCCAGGGTTCTGGAAACACCATATATTTT	CSARFQGSGNTIYF
TRBV10-3	TRBJ1-6	NA	NA	TGTGCCTCCAGGAGGGCGGGGGGCGCGGATTCACCCCTCCACTTT	CASRRAGGADSPLHF
TRBV7-2	TRBJ2-3	NA	TRBD2	TGTGCCAGCAGGGTGACTAGCGGCACAGATACGCAGTATTTT	CASRVTSGTDTQYF
TRBV7-9	TRBJ1-1	few	NA	TGTGCCAGCAGCCCCGAGTCGGGGACTGAAGCTTTCTTT	CASSPESGTEAFF
TRBV29-1	TRBJ1-3	NA	NA	TGCAGCGTTCTAGGGGAGAGCTCTGGAAACACCATATATTTT	CSVLGESSGNTIYF
TRBV7-6	TRBJ2-7	NA	TRBD1	TGTGCCAGCAGCTTATCCGGGACAGCCCCCTACGAGCAGTACTTC	CASSLSGTAPYEQYF
TRBV12-3/TRBV12-4	TRBJ1-5	NA	NA	TGTGCCAGCAGTTTACGGGCCCTTAGGGATCAGCCCCAGCATTTT	CASSLRALRDQPQHF
TRBV14	TRBJ2-7	NA	NA	TGTGCCAGCAGCCAAGATCTGGGGGCCAGGAGGGAGCAGTACTTC	CASSQDLGARREQYF
TRBV5-5	TRBJ1-1	NA	TRBD1	TGTGCCAGCAGCTCCAGGGGGCAAACTGAAGCTTTCTTT	CASSSRGQTEAFF
TRBV11-2	TRBJ1-1	few	NA	TGTGCCAGCAGCCATAACCCGGGACACGCTATCCGGAACACTGAAGCTTTCTTT	CASSHNPGHAIRNTEAFF
TRBV7-6	TRBJ2-1	few	TRBD2	TGTGCCAGCAGCTACCTAGCGGTCGGCCACAATGAGCAGTTCTTC	CASSYLAVGHNEQFF
TRBV7-2	TRBJ2-5	NA	NA	TGTGCCAGCAGCTTAGCTCGGGGCGGGACCCAGTACTTC	CASSLARGGTQYF
TRBV20-1	TRBJ1-2	NA	TRBD1	TGCAGTGCTAGAGGGGACAGAGATAACTATGGCTACACCTTC	CSARGDRDNYGYTF
TRBV7-2	TRBJ2-3	few	NA	TGTGCCAGCGCAGGGTTAGCTAGCACAGATACGCAGTATTTT	CASAGLASTDTQYF
TRBV7-2	TRBJ1-1	few	NA	TGTGCCAGCAGGTTTGATAGGGGCACTGAAGCTTTCTTT	CASRFDRGTEAFF
TRBV7-2	TRBJ2-7	many	NA	TGTGCCAGCAGCCAAGACAGCTCCTACGAGCAGTACTTC	CASSQDSSYEQYF
TRBV12-3/TRBV12-4	TRBJ2-3	NA	NA	TGTGCCAGCAGTCCGCCGGGACCAGATACGCAGTATTTT	CASSPPGPDTQYF
TRBV7-8	TRBJ2-6	many	NA	TGTGCCAGCAGCTTAATCGGGCTGTCTGGGGCCAACGTCCTGACTTTC	CASSLIGLSGANVLTF
TRBV10-3	TRBJ1-5	NA	TRBD1	TGTGCCATCAGTGAGTTGGGAGGACAGGGGATCACTAATCAGCCCCAGCATTTT	CAISELGGQGITNQPQHF
TRBV19	TRBJ1-1	NA	NA	TGTGCCAGTAGTATAGGTGACGTGGGGGGCACTGAAGCTTTCTTT	CASSIGDVGGTEAFF
TRBV24-1	TRBJ2-5	NA	TRBD2	TGTGCCACCAGTGATGGGCTGACTAGCGGCCAAGAGACCCAGTACTTC	CATSDGLTSGQETQYF
TRBV7-2	TRBJ2-7	NA	TRBD1	TGTGCCAGCAGCTTATGGCAGGGGGCGCGGGAGCAGTACTTC	CASSLWQGAREQYF
TRBV18	TRBJ2-2	NA	NA	TGTGCCAGCCCACGGGGTAGCGGTAACACCGGGGAGCTGTTTTTT	CASPRGSGNTGELFF
TRBV7-6	TRBJ2-3	few	TRBD1	TGTGCCAGCAGCTCCGGGACAGGAAGAGATACGCAGTATTTT	CASSSGTGRDTQYF
TRBV28	TRBJ1-2	NA	NA	TGTGCCAGCAGTTTTGTAGACAGGCCGGACGGGGTCTTC	CASSFVDRPDGVF
TRBV2	TRBJ1-1	once	TRBD1	TGTGCCAGCAGTGAAGGACAGGGTGCGAACACTGAAGCTTTCTTT	CASSEGQGANTEAFF
TRBV28	TRBJ2-3	NA	TRBD2	TGTGCCAGCAGCTTACATTTAGCGGGGGGCACAGATACGCAGTATTTT	CASSLHLAGGTDTQYF
TRBV4-1	TRBJ2-5	NA	NA	TGCGCCAGCAGCCAAGAGAGGGAACAAGAGACCCAGTACTTC	CASSQEREQETQYF
TRBV7-2	TRBJ2-1	NA	TRBD2	TGTGCCAGCAGCTTCCGCGGGAGGAACTCCTACAATGAGCAGTTCTTC	CASSFRGRNSYNEQFF
TRBV6-5	TRBJ1-2	few	NA	TGTGCCAGCAGGGAGATGGGAGTAACCGGCGCGGGCTACACCTTC	CASREMGVTGAGYTF
TRBV4-1	TRBJ1-2	few	NA	TGTGCCAGCAGCCAAGGGTACTATGGCTACACCTTC	CASSQGYYGYTF
TRBV5-1	TRBJ2-7	NA	NA	TGCGCCAGCAGCTGGGGGACACCCGGGGACGAGCAGTACTTC	CASSWGTPGDEQYF
TRBV27	TRBJ2-7	few	NA	TGTGCCAGCAGTCCCACCGGACGGGACGAGCAGTACTTC	CASSPTGRDEQYF
TRBV6-2/TRBV6-3	TRBJ2-7	NA	TRBD2	TGTGCCAGCAGGGATACCGCTCCAGGGAGCGGGAGATTCTACGAGCAGTACTTC	CASRDTAPGSGRFYEQYF